This T cell receptor (beta chain) came from a study of cytomegalovirus exposure and HLA in healthy donors. The study ran its PCR with 60 Vbeta and 13 Jbeta primers. Assay: immunoSEQ multiplex PCR; the TCRdb copy retains only in-frame clones and omits some. The repertoire consists of approximately 190,000 clones, with more than 75% occurring once and the leading ten covering over 2%. The material sequenced was PBMCs. This sequence originates from a woman aged 45-59 years in good health and CMV-seropositive.

CDR3 residues: CASSYTLTGGRTEAFF. CDR3 coding DNA: TGTGCCAGCAGTTACACATTAACAGGGGGAAGGACTGAAGCTTTCTTT. V gene TRBV6-5 combines with J gene TRBJ1-1; TRBD1 matches at 8 bases. The trim removed 2 bases at V and 5 bases at J, leaving 10 bases unmatched. Germline CDR1 MNHEY, CDR2 SVGAGI. CDR3 length: 16 residues.